This TCR beta chain was identified in a study of OX40 agonist ivuxolimab in advanced cancers. Study-wide context: A history of anti-PD-1, anti-PD-L1 or anti-CTLA-4 therapy was acceptable, and 40% had some. Study findings and constraints: CD4+ and CD8+ blood T cells expanded clonally by week 6 at 0.1 to 3.0 mg/kg. CD8+ T cells (on average) carried more expanded clones than CD4+ T cells.

Assay used: immunoSEQ multiplex PCR; TCRdb lists only in-frame clones, some missing. The data show around 70,000 clones, 65% to 90% seen once. On this clone itself: The antigen is undetermined.

The CDR3 contains 14 residues. V was trimmed by 8 bases and J by 4 bases, leaving 15 bases between them. Looked up from germline, CDR1 is MNHNS and CDR2 is SASEGT. A history of autoimmune disease or systemic immunosuppression excluded patients. This TCR was recovered from an adult with an advanced solid tumor such as melanoma, head and neck, liver or kidney cancer. The chain links TRBV6-1 to TRBJ1-3; possible D gene TRBD1, 6 bases. The material sequenced was CD4+ or CD8+ T cells sorted from blood, taken in a trial of the OX40 agonist ivuxolimab. The chain's CDR3 is CASRITGSGNTIYF. The CDR3 nucleotides read TGTGCCAGCCGTATAACAGGGTCGGGAAACACCATATATTTT.